This is a list of T cell receptor beta chains from one sample in a study of cytomegalovirus exposure and HLA in healthy donors. Assay used: immunoSEQ multiplex PCR; TCRdb lists only in-frame clones, some missing. This sample has roughly 100,000 clones, with over 70% found just once. The source material was PBMCs. These receptors were obtained from a man in his forties or fifties in good health and CMV-seronegative. CDR3s include the opening cysteine and the closing phenylalanine or tryptophan. Each record gives: clone size, J gene, V gene, D gene, CDR3 protein, CDR3 DNA. D genes are given only for firm matches. Clone sizes are given selectively: once, few, many, or a class where the clone is expanded.

-	TRBJ2-7	TRBV11-3	-	CASSLGTLNYEQYF	TGTGCCAGCAGTCTAGGGACATTGAACTACGAGCAGTACTTC
-	TRBJ2-7	TRBV7-6	-	CASSLSTNYEQYF	TGTGCCAGCAGCTTAAGCACGAACTACGAGCAGTACTTC
few	TRBJ1-1	TRBV19	TRBD1	CATKTGVLSLGAFF	TGTGCCACCAAGACAGGGGTTCTGTCTCTCGGAGCTTTCTTT
-	TRBJ2-5	TRBV28	TRBD1	CASSSRGTGDLETQYF	TGTGCCAGCAGTAGTAGAGGGACAGGGGATTTGGAGACCCAGTACTTC
-	TRBJ1-4	TRBV5-1	TRBD1	CASSPGRGTNEKLFF	TGCGCCAGCAGCCCCGGCAGGGGGACAAATGAAAAACTGTTTTTT
-	TRBJ2-7	TRBV4-1	-	CASSQAVVHYEQYF	TGCGCCAGCAGCCAAGCGGTAGTCCACTACGAGCAGTACTTC
-	TRBJ2-7	TRBV5-6	TRBD2	CASTHSGTRAREQYF	TGTGCCAGCACCCACTCCGGGACTAGGGCCCGCGAGCAGTACTTC
-	TRBJ2-3	TRBV5-6	TRBD1	CASSLGGTGGYIGTDTQYF	TGTGCCAGCAGCTTAGGTGGGACAGGGGGCTATATTGGCACAGATACGCAGTATTTT
-	TRBJ2-7	TRBV14	-	CASSQHRSSYEQYF	TGTGCCAGCAGCCAACACAGGAGCTCCTACGAGCAGTACTTC
-	TRBJ2-1	TRBV19	TRBD2	CASSILAGGPSSYNEQFF	TGTGCCAGTAGTATTCTAGCGGGGGGGCCTTCCTCCTACAATGAGCAGTTCTTC
-	TRBJ2-5	TRBV4-3	TRBD1	CASSQRGLETQYF	TGCGCCAGCAGCCAGAGGGGGCTGGAGACCCAGTACTTC
-	TRBJ2-2	TRBV10-3	TRBD1	CAINEGGQGATGELFF	TGTGCCATCAACGAGGGGGGACAGGGGGCGACCGGGGAGCTGTTTTTT
-	TRBJ1-1	TRBV19	-	CASAGPEAFF	TGTGCCAGTGCGGGCCCTGAAGCTTTCTTT
-	TRBJ2-7	TRBV7-8	-	CASNLGPLVSEQYF	TGTGCCAGCAACCTGGGCCCTCTGGTGAGCGAGCAGTACTTC
-	TRBJ1-1	TRBV7-7	-	CASSLTVYTEAFF	TGTGCTAGCAGCCTGACAGTCTACACTGAAGCTTTCTTT
-	TRBJ1-1	TRBV4-1	-	CASSQGRGDTEAFF	TGCGCCAGCAGCCAAGGGCGGGGGGACACTGAAGCTTTCTTT
-	TRBJ1-2	TRBV6-4	-	CASIPSGTQDYGYTF	TGTGCCAGCATTCCTTCCGGGACTCAGGACTATGGCTACACCTTC
-	TRBJ1-5	TRBV2	-	CASSESRYSNQPQHF	TGTGCCAGCAGTGAGTCCAGATATAGCAATCAGCCCCAGCATTTT
-	TRBJ1-2	TRBV5-1	-	CASGGISRRREYGYTF	TGCGCCAGTGGGGGGATAAGTCGACGGCGTGAGTATGGCTACACCTTC
-	TRBJ2-1	TRBV18	-	CASSPLEENPGNEQFF	TGTGCCAGCTCACCATTAGAGGAGAATCCGGGGAATGAGCAGTTCTTC
-	TRBJ2-3	TRBV29-1	-	CSVGGQNTDTQYF	TGCAGCGTTGGGGGGCAAAACACAGATACGCAGTATTTT
-	TRBJ2-7	TRBV6-1	TRBD1	CASRDRGFSYEQYF	TGTGCCAGCAGGGACAGGGGTTTTTCCTACGAGCAGTACTTC
-	TRBJ2-1	TRBV9	-	CASSETVFTYNEQFF	TGTGCCAGCAGCGAGACAGTTTTTACCTACAATGAGCAGTTCTTC
-	TRBJ1-2	TRBV2	-	CASNPTVVAGYTF	TGTGCCAGCAACCCGACCGTGGTAGCTGGCTACACCTTC
-	TRBJ2-1	TRBV10-3	TRBD1	CAILTGQGNNEQFF	TGTGCCATCCTCACGGGACAGGGGAACAATGAGCAGTTCTTC
-	TRBJ2-7	TRBV10-1	TRBD1	CASSESGRGTGEQYF	TGCGCCAGCAGTGAGTCCGGCAGGGGGACGGGCGAGCAGTACTTC